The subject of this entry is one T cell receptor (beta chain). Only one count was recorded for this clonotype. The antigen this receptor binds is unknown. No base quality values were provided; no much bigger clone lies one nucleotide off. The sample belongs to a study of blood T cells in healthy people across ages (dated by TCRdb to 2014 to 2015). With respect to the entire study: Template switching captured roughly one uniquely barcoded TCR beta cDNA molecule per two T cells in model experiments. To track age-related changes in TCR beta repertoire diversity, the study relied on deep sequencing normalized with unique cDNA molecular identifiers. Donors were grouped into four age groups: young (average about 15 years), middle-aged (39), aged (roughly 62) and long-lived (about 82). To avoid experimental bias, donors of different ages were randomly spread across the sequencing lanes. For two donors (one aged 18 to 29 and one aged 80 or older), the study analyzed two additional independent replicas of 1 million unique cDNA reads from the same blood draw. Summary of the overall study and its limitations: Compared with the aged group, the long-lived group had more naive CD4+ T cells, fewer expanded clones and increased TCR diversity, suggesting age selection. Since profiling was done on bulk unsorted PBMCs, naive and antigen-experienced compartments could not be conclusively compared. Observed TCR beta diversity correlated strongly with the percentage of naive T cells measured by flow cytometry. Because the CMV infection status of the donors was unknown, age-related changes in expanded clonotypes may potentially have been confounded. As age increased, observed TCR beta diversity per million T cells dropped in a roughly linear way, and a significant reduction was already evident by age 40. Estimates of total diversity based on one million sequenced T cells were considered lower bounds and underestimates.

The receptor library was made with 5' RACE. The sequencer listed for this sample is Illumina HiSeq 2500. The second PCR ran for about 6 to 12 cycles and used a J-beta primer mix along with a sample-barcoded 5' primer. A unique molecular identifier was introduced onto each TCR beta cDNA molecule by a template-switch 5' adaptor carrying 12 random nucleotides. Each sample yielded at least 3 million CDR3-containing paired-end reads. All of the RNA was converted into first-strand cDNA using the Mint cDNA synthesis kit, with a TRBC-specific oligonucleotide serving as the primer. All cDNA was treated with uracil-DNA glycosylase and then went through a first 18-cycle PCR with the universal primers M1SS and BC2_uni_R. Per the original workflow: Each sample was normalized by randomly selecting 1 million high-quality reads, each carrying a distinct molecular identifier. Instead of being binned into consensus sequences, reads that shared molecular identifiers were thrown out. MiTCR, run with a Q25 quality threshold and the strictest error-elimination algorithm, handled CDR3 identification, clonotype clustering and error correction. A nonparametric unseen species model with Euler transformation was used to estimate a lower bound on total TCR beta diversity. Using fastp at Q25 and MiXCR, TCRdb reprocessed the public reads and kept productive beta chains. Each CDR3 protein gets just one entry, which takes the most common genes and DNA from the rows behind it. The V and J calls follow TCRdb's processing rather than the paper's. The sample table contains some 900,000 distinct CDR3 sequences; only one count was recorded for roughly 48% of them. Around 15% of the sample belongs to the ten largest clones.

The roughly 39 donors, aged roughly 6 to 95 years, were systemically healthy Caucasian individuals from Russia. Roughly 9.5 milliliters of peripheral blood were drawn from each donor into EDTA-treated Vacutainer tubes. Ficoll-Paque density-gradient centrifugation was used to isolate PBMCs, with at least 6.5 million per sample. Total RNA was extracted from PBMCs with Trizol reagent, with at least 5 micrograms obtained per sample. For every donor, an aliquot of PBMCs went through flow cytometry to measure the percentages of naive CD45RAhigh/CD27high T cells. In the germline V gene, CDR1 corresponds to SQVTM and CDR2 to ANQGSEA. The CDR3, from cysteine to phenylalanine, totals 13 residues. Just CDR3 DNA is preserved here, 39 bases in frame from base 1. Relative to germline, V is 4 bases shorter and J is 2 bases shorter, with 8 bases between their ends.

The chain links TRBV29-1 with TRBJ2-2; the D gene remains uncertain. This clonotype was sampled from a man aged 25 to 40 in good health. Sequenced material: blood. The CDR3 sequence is CSVGTLNTGELFF. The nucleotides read TGCAGCGTTGGTACACTTAACACCGGGGAGCTGTTTTTT.